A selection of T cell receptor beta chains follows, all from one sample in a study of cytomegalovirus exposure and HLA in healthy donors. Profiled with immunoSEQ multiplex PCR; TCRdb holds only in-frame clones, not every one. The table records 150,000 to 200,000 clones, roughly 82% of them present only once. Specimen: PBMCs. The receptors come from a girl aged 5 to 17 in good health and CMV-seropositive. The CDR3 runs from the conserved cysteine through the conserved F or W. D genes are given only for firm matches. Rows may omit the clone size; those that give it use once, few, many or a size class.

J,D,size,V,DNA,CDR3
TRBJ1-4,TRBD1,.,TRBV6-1,TGTGCCAGCATTCAGGACAGGGCTGACGAAAAACTGTTTTTT,CASIQDRADEKLFF
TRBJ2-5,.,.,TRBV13,TGTGCCAGCAGCCTATTTCCGAGGCCGCAAGAGACCCAGTACTTC,CASSLFPRPQETQYF
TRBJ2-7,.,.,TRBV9,TGTGCCAGCAGCGTAGAACCAGGCCCCCAGCGGGAGCAGTACTTC,CASSVEPGPQREQYF
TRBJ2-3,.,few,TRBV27,TGTGCCAGCAGAATGAGCGGAACAGATACGCAGTATTTT,CASRMSGTDTQYF
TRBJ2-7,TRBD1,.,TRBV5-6,TGTGCCAGCAGCGCCACTCTAACTGGGACAGCCTTGGCGGAGGAGCAGTACTTC,CASSATLTGTALAEEQYF
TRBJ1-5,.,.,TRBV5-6,TGTGCCAGCAGCTTGTGGCGGGGGCATAGTCAGCCCCAGCATTTT,CASSLWRGHSQPQHF
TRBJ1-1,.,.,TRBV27,TGTGCCAGCAGTTTTGGCGTAGGCGGGTTGAGTGAAGCTTTCTTT,CASSFGVGGLSEAFF
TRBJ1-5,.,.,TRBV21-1,TGTGCCAGCAGCCCCAAACCCGACAGGGGGTTTAGCAATCAGCCCCAGCATTTT,CASSPKPDRGFSNQPQHF
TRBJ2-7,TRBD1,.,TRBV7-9,TGTGCCAGCAGCCCACGTAGGGACAGCCCCTACGAGCAGTACTTC,CASSPRRDSPYEQYF
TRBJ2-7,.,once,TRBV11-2,TGTGCCAGCAGCCCCCAGGTCGAGCAGTACTTC,CASSPQVEQYF
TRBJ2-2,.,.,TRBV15,TGTGCCACCACCAACGAGCGGGTTCGGAACACCGGGGAGCTGTTTTTT,CATTNERVRNTGELFF
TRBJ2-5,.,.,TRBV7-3,TGTGCCAGCAGCTTAAGTGGGGGGATACAAGAGACCCAGTACTTC,CASSLSGGIQETQYF
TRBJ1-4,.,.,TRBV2,TGTGCCAGCAGAGAAGGGGGGCGGGATGAAAAACTGTTTTTT,CASREGGRDEKLFF
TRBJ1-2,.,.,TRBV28,TGTGCCAGCAGTTTTCGGGGGGGCCCATCCATATATGGCTACACCTTC,CASSFRGGPSIYGYTF
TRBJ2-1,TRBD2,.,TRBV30,TGTGCCTGGAGTAACGGCGGGGGGGAACGAGTAGGGAATGAGCAGTTCTTC,CAWSNGGGERVGNEQFF
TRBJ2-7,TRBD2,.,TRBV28,TGTGCCAGCAGTTTAACCCATCTAGCGGGAGAATCTTACGAGCAGTACTTC,CASSLTHLAGESYEQYF
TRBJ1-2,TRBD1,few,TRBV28,TGTGCCAGCAGTTTATATGGGGGGACAGGAGGGATGAGGTATGGCTACACCTTC,CASSLYGGTGGMRYGYTF
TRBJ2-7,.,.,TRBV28,TGTGCCAGCAGTTTTCGGTTAAGAGGTACCTACGAGCAGTACTTC,CASSFRLRGTYEQYF
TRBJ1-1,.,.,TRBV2,TGTGCCAGCAGTGAGACAGGTATCATGAACACTGAAGCTTTCTTT,CASSETGIMNTEAFF
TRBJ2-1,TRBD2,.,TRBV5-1,TGCGCCAGCAGCCACCCGGGACTAGCGACTAGCTCCTACAATGAGCAGTTCTTC,CASSHPGLATSSYNEQFF
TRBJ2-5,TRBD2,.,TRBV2,TGTGCCAGCAAAGCGGCTAGCGGGGTTGAGACCCAGTACTTC,CASKAASGVETQYF
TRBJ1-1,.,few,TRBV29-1,TGCAGCGTTGTTATAAAGCCCACAGGTTTCTTCGAAGCTTTCTTT,CSVVIKPTGFFEAFF
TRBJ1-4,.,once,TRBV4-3,TGCGCCAGCAGCCAAGGGTCCCTCCCCGATCGGGAAAAACTGTTTTTT,CASSQGSLPDREKLFF
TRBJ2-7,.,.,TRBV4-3,TGCGCCAGCAGCCAAGATCAGCGGAGCGGGCTCTACGAGCAGTACTTC,CASSQDQRSGLYEQYF
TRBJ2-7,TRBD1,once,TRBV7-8,TGTGCCAGCAGCACCGACAGGGCGAACGAGCAGTACTTC,CASSTDRANEQYF
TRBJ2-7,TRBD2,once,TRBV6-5,TGTGCAGCGGGGGGCAGGGGTTACGAGCAGTACTTC,CAAGGRGYEQYF